One and the same sample provided the 30 T cell receptor beta chains below, sequenced in a study of CD8 T cells in ankylosing spondylitis. Overall study findings and caveats: Ankylosing spondylitis blood appeared to be characterized by a TCR beta motif of under 10 highly homologous variants.

No antigen has been identified for these receptors. TCRdb itself ran the 5' RACE reads through MiXCR, one entry per CDR3 protein. In the table there are some 840,000 distinct CDR3 sequences, approximately 12% of which are singletons. The source material was blood, either unsorted or a sorted T cell fraction (not recorded which). The source is a male donor with ankylosing spondylitis.

This clonotype was recorded a few times. This chain uses TRBV7-2 with TRBJ2-7; 8 bases line up with TRBD1. V shed 9 bases, J shed 11 bases, and the junction held 15 bases outside the gene matches. This CDR3 is 13 amino acids long. CDR1 is SGHTA, CDR2 FQGNSA, per germline. CDR3 residues: CASSQMTGAREYF. Here the CDR3 DNA reads TGTGCCAGTTCACAGATGACAGGGGCAAGGGAGTACTTC.

The genes are TRBV18 and TRBJ2-7, with D maybe TRBD2 (6 bases). The germline CDR1 and CDR2 sequences are KGHSH and LQKENI. The CDR3 is 15 amino acids. Trimming pared 0 bases from V and 3 bases from J, leaving 12 bases between. The CDR3, as DNA: TGTGCCAGCTCACCACCGGGACTTTCAATCTACGAGCAGTACTTC. It encodes CASSPPGLSIYEQYF. Using reference TRBV18 and TRBJ2-7 for the parts outside the CDR3, the full variable domain is NAGVMQNPRHLVRRRGQEARLRCSPMKGHSHVYWYRQLPEEGLKFMVYLQKENIIDESGMPKERFSAEFPKEGPSILRIQQVVRGDSAAYFCASSPPGLSIYEQYFGPGTRLTVT.

This clonotype was counted between two and nine times. The genes are TRBV20-1 and TRBJ2-1; D is perhaps TRBD2 (5 bases). Trimming removed 3 bases at V and 14 bases at J, with 17 bases between. The CDR3 runs to 12 residues. The germline V gene encodes CDR1 DFQATT and CDR2 SNEGSKA (reference sequence). The CDR3 DNA reads TGCAGTGCTAGCCCCACAGATCCCGGGAAGTTCTTC. It is translated as CSASPTDPGKFF.

On this clonotype: This may come from a read error, since a much larger clone is one base off. The rearrangement uses TRBV6-5 and TRBJ1-1; weak D call: TRBD1 (5 bases). Germline V gene data show CDR1 as MNHEY and CDR2 as SVGAGI. Trimming stripped 2 bases from V and 0 bases from J, with 7 bases between. This CDR3 is 14 amino acids long. The DNA for the CDR3 is TGTGCCAGCAGTTACAAGGGGCTGAACACTGAAGCTTTCTTT. Translated: CASSYKGLNTEAFF.

This clonotype was detected many times. V gene TRBV20-1 combines with J gene TRBJ1-1, with no clear D. CDR3 length: 9 amino acids. The V gene lost 4 bases and the J gene lost 9 bases, with 6 bases spanning the gap. Per the germline V gene, CDR1 is DFQATT and CDR2 is SNEGSKA (reference sequence). In nucleotides, the CDR3 is TGCAGTGCTACCCCTCAAGCTTTCTTT. Translating it yields CSATPQAFF.

The J gene is TRBJ2-3, the V gene TRBV6-1; D is unresolved. The CDR3 is 15 amino acids. Looked up from germline, CDR1 is MNHNS and CDR2 is SASEGT. V lost 3 bases and J lost 1, with 11 bases in between. The CDR3: CASSDSGGGTDTQYF. The CDR3 DNA reads TGTGCCAGCAGTGATTCAGGTGGTGGCACAGATACGCAGTATTTT.

This chain uses TRBV7-9 with TRBJ2-1, with TRBD2 matching over 10 bases. Germline CDR1 is SEHNR and CDR2 is FQNEAQ (reference sequence). V was pared by 5 bases and J by 9 bases, with 10 bases of the junction left unmatched. The length of the CDR3 is 15 residues. This CDR3 is CASSHKREGRVEQFF. Here the CDR3 DNA reads TGTGCCAGCAGCCACAAGCGGGAGGGCCGGGTTGAGCAGTTCTTC.

Only a few counts were recorded for this clonotype. CDR3 sequence: CSASGRAGETQYF. The DNA for the CDR3 is TGCAGTGCTAGCGGGAGGGCCGGAGAGACCCAGTACTTC. The chain links TRBV20-1 to TRBJ2-5, with TRBD2 matching over 8 bases. V lost 3 bases to trimming and J lost 4 bases; unmatched junction nucleotides: 4. The CDR3 runs to 13 residues. Germline lookup yields CDR1 DFQATT and CDR2 SNEGSKA (reference sequence).

This clonotype was observed many times. The chain recombines TRBV18 with TRBJ1-1; D is undetermined. Trimming cost V 8 bases and J 2 bases, with 12 bases left between them. In germline, CDR1 is KGHSH, CDR2 LQKENI. The CDR3 length is 13 residues. DNA of the CDR3: TGTGCCAGCAGCCCGCCGGGCAACACTGAAGCTTTCTTT. Protein: CASSPPGNTEAFF.

The sample holds a few counts of this clonotype. The rearrangement links TRBV10-2 to TRBJ2-3, with 8 positions matching TRBD2. The germline CDR1 and CDR2 sequences are WSHSY and SAAADI. The CDR3 has 15 residues. Trimming removed 7 bases from V and 0 bases from J; junction bases left unmatched: 6. In DNA, the CDR3 is TGCGCCAGCATCGCCGGGACTAGGAGCACAGATACGCAGTATTTT. Amino acid sequence: CASIAGTRSTDTQYF.

This clonotype was recorded many times. The gene calls are TRBV18 and TRBJ2-1; a weak D match, TRBD2 (6 bases). Per germline, CDR1 KGHSH and CDR2 LQKENI. Trimming left V 3 bases short and J 5 bases short, with 17 bases between. The CDR3 sequence is 16 residues long. The CDR3 DNA reads as TGTGCCAGCTCACCGACACTAGCAAGTGTCAACAATGAGCAGTTCTTC. Protein product: CASSPTLASVNNEQFF.

The chain employs TRBV3-1 and TRBJ1-5, with 9 bases identical to TRBD1. The CDR3 extends over 17 amino acids. Trimming cost V 0 bases and J 0 bases; bases outside gene matches: 3. CDR1 is LGHDT, CDR2 YNNKEL, per germline (reference sequence). In DNA form, the CDR3 reads TGTGCCAGCAGCCAAGATTGGACAGGGGTTAGCAATCAGCCCCAGCATTTT. Protein product: CASSQDWTGVSNQPQHF.

This chain uses TRBV20-1 with TRBJ1-5; D remains ambiguous. The V end lost 3 bases, the J end lost 8 bases, and 8 bases lay between the germline ends. The CDR3 runs to 11 residues. Germline V lookup: CDR1 DFQATT, CDR2 SNEGSKA (reference sequence). The CDR3 DNA reads as TGCAGTGCTAGCTGGGGAGAGCCCCAGCATTTT. Its translation: CSASWGEPQHF.

This clonotype was found a few times. The chain has TRBV5-1 and TRBJ1-6; D perhaps matches TRBD1 (6 bases). CDR1 is SGHRS, CDR2 YFSETQ, per germline. The CDR3 length is 15 residues. The V and J ends lost 4 bases and 5 bases respectively, with 13 bases between them. The CDR3 loop reads CASSLMGANNSPLHF. The CDR3 coding sequence is TGCGCCAGCAGCCTAATGGGGGCTAATAATTCACCCCTCCACTTT.

V gene TRBV18 combines with J gene TRBJ2-4; TRBD1 matches 7 bases. The V gene end was trimmed by 3 bases and the J gene end by 4 bases; junction bases not matched to a gene: 3. The V gene's germline CDR1 is KGHSH and CDR2 LQKENI. This CDR3 region has 14 residues. The CDR3 sequence is CASSPSGQKNIQYF. The CDR3 DNA reads TGTGCCAGCTCACCCTCGGGACAGAAAAACATTCAGTACTTC.

Only a few counts were recorded for this clonotype. V usage is TRBV20-1 and J usage is TRBJ2-3, with D possibly matching TRBD2 (6 bases). Trimming shortened V by 4 bases and J by 0 bases, and 11 bases separated the two germline ends. This CDR3 comprises 14 residues. In germline, CDR1 is DFQATT, CDR2 SNEGSKA (reference sequence). The CDR3 here is CSAIGGVSTDTQYF. The CDR3 DNA reads TGCAGTGCTATAGGCGGGGTTAGCACAGATACGCAGTATTTT.

J is TRBJ1-1 and V is TRBV5-1; D not resolved. The V end lost 1 base, the J end lost 1 base, and 8 bases lay between the germline ends. The CDR3 runs to 14 residues. Germline-derived CDR1 and CDR2 are SGHRS and YFSETQ. In DNA, the CDR3 is TGCGCCAGCAGCTTGCAGTCTAAGAACACTGAAGCTTTCTTT. Translated, it gives CASSLQSKNTEAFF.

This clonotype was detected only a few times. The chain links TRBV7-9 to TRBJ2-5; 9 nucleotides agree with TRBD2. The trim removed 5 bases at V and 5 bases at J, leaving 12 bases unmatched. The CDR3 covers 16 residues. Germline-derived CDR1 and CDR2 are SEHNR and FQNEAQ (reference sequence). CDR3 loop: CASSPGISGSGETQYF. DNA for the CDR3: TGTGCCAGCAGCCCCGGTATTAGCGGGAGTGGGGAGACCCAGTACTTC.

In this sample, this clonotype turned up a few times. The V call is TRBV28, the J call TRBJ2-7; D gene uncertain. The CDR3 totals 11 residues. The ends were cut back, 6 bases at V and 5 bases at J, with 8 bases in the middle. Germline V gene lookup returns CDR1 MDHEN and CDR2 SYDVKM. CDR3 coding DNA: TGTGCCAGCAGATACGGGCACGAGCAGTACTTC. Translating it yields CASRYGHEQYF. Looking up the rest from reference TRBV28 and TRBJ2-7 gives the full variable domain: DVKVTQSSRYLVKRTGEKVFLECVQDMDHENMFWYRQDPGLGLRLIYFSYDVKMKEKGDIPEGYSVSREKKERFSLILESASTNQTSMYLCASRYGHEQYFGPGTRLTVT.

This clonotype appeared a few times. The V call is TRBV12-3 or TRBV12-4, the J call TRBJ2-7; D is perhaps TRBD2 (5 bases). The CDR3 runs 13 residues. The V gene lost 5 bases and the J gene lost 10 bases, with 18 bases spanning the gap. In nucleotides, the CDR3 is TGTGCCAGCAGTCGGGAAATTGGGGTTAGTCAGTACTTC. Amino acids: CASSREIGVSQYF.

The chain joins TRBV18 to TRBJ2-1, with 13 bases aligning to TRBD2. From germline, CDR1 is KGHSH and CDR2 LQKENI. The CDR3 length is 19 residues. V shed 6 bases, J shed 4 bases, and the junction held 15 bases outside the gene matches. The CDR3, as DNA: TGTGCCAGCTCCGGCCCCGGGACTAGCGGGGACGGTAAATACAATGAGCAGTTCTTC. The encoded protein is CASSGPGTSGDGKYNEQFF.

This clonotype was picked up a small number of times. V usage is TRBV10-3 and J usage is TRBJ1-1; tentative D call: TRBD1 (5 bases). With 1 base removed from V and 5 bases from J, the gap between germline ends came to 14 bases. The CDR3 loop spans 15 amino acids. The germline V gene encodes CDR1 ENHRY and CDR2 SYGVKD. The CDR3 here is CAISEFGAEGTEAFF. The DNA for the CDR3 is TGTGCCATCAGTGAGTTCGGGGCTGAAGGGACTGAAGCTTTCTTT.

This chain uses TRBV7-8 with TRBJ2-1, with 7 bases lining up with TRBD1. Germline CDR1 and CDR2: SGHVS and FQNEAQ. The CDR3 covers 16 residues. Trimming removed 1 base from V and 4 bases from J; junction bases left unmatched: 7. Here the CDR3 reads CASSLVFRDSYNEQFF. CDR3 DNA: TGTGCCAGCAGCTTAGTATTCCGGGACAGTTACAATGAGCAGTTCTTC.

This clonotype has only a few counts. The chain couples TRBV12-3 or TRBV12-4 to TRBJ1-5; D is undetermined. The CDR3 extends over 16 amino acids. Trimming took 2 bases from V and 1 from J, leaving 12 bases between them. CDR3 sequence: CASSLSRSSSNQPQHF. For the CDR3, the DNA is TGTGCCAGCAGTTTATCCCGGTCTTCAAGCAATCAGCCCCAGCATTTT.

This chain connects TRBV20-1 to TRBJ1-1; weak D call: TRBD1 (5 bases). Germline V gene data show CDR1 as DFQATT and CDR2 as SNEGSKA (reference sequence). Trimming took off 6 bases at V and 3 bases at J, with 17 bases between the two ends. CDR3 size: 14 residues. DNA of the CDR3: TGCAGTGCCCACGAGATTACAGGAGACACTGAAGCTTTCTTT. This translates into CSAHEITGDTEAFF.

Ten or more counts support this clonotype. The V gene is TRBV6-6, the J gene TRBJ2-7, with D hard to call. The germline V gene has CDR1 MNHNY and CDR2 SVGAGI (reference sequence). The CDR3 is made up of 13 amino acids. Trimming took off 3 bases at V and 2 bases at J, with 8 bases between the two ends. CDR3 protein: CASSYGHAYEQYF. For the CDR3, the DNA is TGTGCCAGCAGTTATGGGCATGCCTACGAGCAGTACTTC.

This clonotype came up a few times. The chain has TRBV28 and TRBJ2-7, with 8 bases matching TRBD1. The V and J ends lost 5 bases and 6 bases, in that order; junction bases with no gene match: 6. The CDR3 consists of 13 residues. CDR1 and CDR2 from the germline V gene are MDHEN and SYDVKM. CDR3: CASSVVGTGEQYF. The CDR3 nucleotides are TGTGCCAGCAGTGTTGTCGGGACAGGCGAGCAGTACTTC. The complete variable domain, with remaining parts taken from reference TRBV28 and TRBJ2-7, reads DVKVTQSSRYLVKRTGEKVFLECVQDMDHENMFWYRQDPGLGLRLIYFSYDVKMKEKGDIPEGYSVSREKKERFSLILESASTNQTSMYLCASSVVGTGEQYFGPGTRLTVT.

This clonotype was counted only a few times. The chain carries TRBV29-1 and TRBJ2-3, with D possibly TRBD1 on 7 matching bases. The V end was cut by 1 base, the J end by 15 bases, with 20 bases between. This CDR3 is built from 13 residues. Germline V gives CDR1 SQVTM, CDR2 ANQGSEA. CDR3 sequence: CSVEVQGVAGSYF. DNA of the CDR3: TGCAGCGTTGAAGTCCAGGGGGTGGCGGGGTCCTATTTT.

This clonotype occurred once. The V and J genes are TRBV5-4 and TRBJ2-2; D gene uncertain. Germline CDR1 reads SGHNT; CDR2 reads YYREEE (reference sequence). The CDR3 is 13 amino acids. V was clipped by 3 bases and J by 5 bases, with 8 bases between them. CDR3 sequence (DNA): TGTGCCAGCAGCTCCCCCAAGACCGGGGAGCTGTTTTTT. Encoded protein: CASSSPKTGELFF.

The V call is TRBV7-2, the J call TRBJ1-1; TRBD1 is a possible D gene (6 bases). The length of the CDR3 is 15 residues. Between the trimmed V and J ends, which lost 1 base and 1 base, there was a span of 10 bases. Germline V gene lookup returns CDR1 SGHTA and CDR2 FQGNSA. CDR3 sequence: CASSLEGGQNTEAFF. CDR3 bases: TGTGCCAGCAGCTTAGAAGGGGGACAGAACACTGAAGCTTTCTTT.